One and the same sample provided the 8 T cell receptor beta chains below, sequenced in a study of blood T cell repertoires in COVID-19. Clones were read by immunoSEQ multiplex PCR, and TCRdb kept only the in-frame ones, dropping some. The top ten hold around 1.5% of the sample, which has some 190,000 clones, roughly 90% seen once. Sequencing was done on a sample of peripheral blood. The source of these receptors is a man in his late teens or twenties with active or convalescent COVID-19.

This sequence joins TRBV6-1 and TRBJ1-1, with D tentatively TRBD1 (5 bases). This CDR3 is 15 amino acids long. V dropped 2 bases and J dropped 2 bases, with 12 bases sitting between them. Per the germline V gene, CDR1 is MNHNS and CDR2 is SASEGT. In DNA form, the CDR3 reads TGTGCCAGCAGTGAAAGGACACGGCATAACACTGAAGCTTTCTTT. This translates into CASSERTRHNTEAFF.

The chain uses TRBV10-3 and TRBJ2-7, with 9 bases matching TRBD1. This CDR3 comprises 14 residues. CDR1 and CDR2 (germline): ENHRY, SYGVKD. The J segment lost 7 bases and the V segment lost 6 bases, leaving 10 bases of the junction unmatched. This CDR3 reads CAIRGGTGSEEQYF. CDR3 coding DNA: TGTGCCATCAGGGGCGGGACAGGGTCCGAAGAGCAGTACTTC.

This chain joins TRBV5-1 and TRBJ2-7; 7 nucleotides agree with TRBD2. Germline CDR1 is SGHRS and CDR2 is YFSETQ. The CDR3 has 14 residues. Germline trimming cut 2 bases from V and 2 bases from J; bases unmatched to any gene: 4. CDR3 in DNA: TGCGCCAGCAGCTTTGGACTAGATACCTACGAGCAGTACTTC. Translating it yields CASSFGLDTYEQYF.

The count of this clone is one. This chain links TRBV30 with TRBJ1-4; D is perhaps TRBD1 (6 bases). The CDR3 is 16 amino acids. Trimming stripped 2 bases from V and 5 bases from J, with 18 bases between. The germline V gene encodes CDR1 GTSNPN and CDR2 SVGIG (reference sequence). This chain's CDR3 is CAWSPGEGGGNEKLFF. The CDR3 nucleotides read TGTGCCTGGAGTCCCGGAGAAGGGGGGGGGAATGAAAAACTGTTTTTT.

This chain links TRBV14 with TRBJ1-2, with D maybe TRBD1 (5 bases). Germline CDR1 reads SGHDN; CDR2 reads FVKESK. V was trimmed by 2 bases and J by 1 base, leaving 26 bases between them. This CDR3 contains 20 residues. CDR3 sequence: CASSQTVPERRPGGNYGYTF. CDR3 nucleotide sequence: TGTGCCAGCAGCCAAACCGTCCCCGAGAGAAGGCCGGGGGGTAACTATGGCTACACCTTC.

This sequence joins TRBV18 and TRBJ2-5; 13 bases line up with TRBD2. In germline, CDR1 is KGHSH, CDR2 LQKENI. The J segment lost 5 bases and the V segment lost 0 bases, leaving 3 bases of the junction unmatched. The CDR3 extends over 16 amino acids. The CDR3 bases are TGTGCCAGCTCACCACCGACTAGCGGGAGGTGGGAGACCCAGTACTTC. It is translated as CASSPPTSGRWETQYF.

J is TRBJ1-6 and V is TRBV7-2; the D gene is possibly TRBD1 (5 bases). There are 16 residues in the CDR3. The germline V gene encodes CDR1 SGHTA and CDR2 FQGNSA. V was clipped by 5 bases and J by 7 bases, with 18 bases between them. CDR3 in DNA: TGTGCCAGCAGCCGCATGGGGCCAAGTGTCAATTCACCCCTCCACTTT. This encodes CASSRMGPSVNSPLHF.

In DNA, the CDR3 is TGTGCCAGCAGCGCCGGGGACAGGGGGCGTGGAACATATGGCTACACCTTC. This translates into CASSAGDRGRGTYGYTF. The chain uses TRBV9 and TRBJ1-2; 12 bases map to TRBD1. CDR1 and CDR2 (germline): SGDLS, YYNGEE. Losses at the gene ends were 3 bases for V and 5 bases for J; bases not matched to a gene: 11. The CDR3 totals 17 residues.